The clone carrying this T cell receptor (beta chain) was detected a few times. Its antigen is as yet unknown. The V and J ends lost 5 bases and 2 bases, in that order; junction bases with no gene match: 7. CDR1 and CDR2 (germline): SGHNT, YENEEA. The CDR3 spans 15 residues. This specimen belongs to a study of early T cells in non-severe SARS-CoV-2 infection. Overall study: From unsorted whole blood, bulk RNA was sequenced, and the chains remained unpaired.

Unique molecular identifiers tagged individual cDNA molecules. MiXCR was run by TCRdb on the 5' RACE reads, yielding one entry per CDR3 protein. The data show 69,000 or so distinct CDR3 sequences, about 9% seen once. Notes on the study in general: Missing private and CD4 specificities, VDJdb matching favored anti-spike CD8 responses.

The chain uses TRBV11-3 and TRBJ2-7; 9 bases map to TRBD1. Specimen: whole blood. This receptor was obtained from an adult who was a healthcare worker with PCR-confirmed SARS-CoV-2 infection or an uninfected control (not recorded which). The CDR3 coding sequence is TGTGCCAGCAGCATTTCCGGGACAGGGCCCTACGAGCAGTACTTC. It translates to CASSISGTGPYEQYF. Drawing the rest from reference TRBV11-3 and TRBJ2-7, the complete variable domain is EAGVVQSPRYKIIEKKQPVAFWCNPISGHNTLYWYLQNLGQGPELLIRYENEEAVDDSQLPKDRFSAERLKGVDSTLKIQPAELGDSAVYLCASSISGTGPYEQYFGPGTRLTVT.